Listed below are T cell receptor beta chains from one sample, sequenced in a study of blood T cell repertoires in COVID-19. The assay was immunoSEQ multiplex PCR, and TCRdb's table has in-frame clones only and misses some. The sample has roughly 200,000 clones; around 90% are singletons. The sample was peripheral blood. Receptors originate from a woman under 30 who had recovered from COVID-19. Both conserved end residues are part of each CDR3. A D gene is named only where the DNA matches it firmly. Only some rows state a clone size, as once, few, many or a class for expanded clones.

j_gene	abundance	d_gene	v_gene	CDR3aa	CDR3nt
TRBJ1-2	.	.	TRBV4-3	CASSQEFQGSYYGYTF	TGCGCCAGCAGCCAAGAGTTTCAGGGGAGCTACTATGGCTACACCTTC
TRBJ1-2	.	.	TRBV29-1	CSVEDGPGGFNYGYTF	TGCAGCGTTGAAGATGGGCCCGGAGGGTTTAACTATGGCTACACCTTC
TRBJ2-7	.	.	TRBV27	CASSLSPRGDPYEQYF	TGTGCCAGCAGTTTATCCCCCAGGGGTGACCCCTACGAGCAGTACTTC
TRBJ2-3	.	TRBD2	TRBV18	CASTRTSGRAAAGRGLDTQYF	TGTGCCAGCACCAGGACTAGCGGGAGGGCCGCGGCCGGACGGGGCCTAGATACGCAGTATTTT
TRBJ2-7	.	.	TRBV9	CASSLTGLAYEQYF	TGTGCCAGCAGCCTCACTGGGCTCGCCTACGAGCAGTACTTC
TRBJ1-4	.	.	TRBV30	CAWRFSYVEKLFF	TGTGCCTGGAGGTTCAGTTACGTTGAAAAACTGTTTTTT
TRBJ1-2	.	TRBD1	TRBV3-1/TRBV3-2	CASSQGPGQPYGYTF	TGTGCCAGCAGCCAAGGTCCGGGACAGCCCTATGGCTACACCTTC
TRBJ1-2	.	.	TRBV27	CASSLLPGLSGGYTF	TGTGCCAGCAGTCTCCTTCCGGGACTCTCAGGAGGCTACACCTTC
TRBJ1-6	.	.	TRBV30	CAGRLNRGGWNSPLHF	TGTGCCGGGAGGTTAAACCGGGGGGGTTGGAATTCACCCCTCCACTTT
TRBJ2-7	.	.	TRBV6-6	CASSYLDGNYEQYF	TGTGCCAGCAGTTACCTGGACGGGAATTACGAGCAGTACTTC
TRBJ1-2	.	.	TRBV24-1	CATSDSGTPYGYTF	TGTGCCACCAGTGACTCCGGGACACCATATGGCTACACCTTC
TRBJ2-1	few	.	TRBV6-5	CASRRTIYNEQFF	TGTGCCAGCAGGAGGACTATCTACAATGAGCAGTTCTTC
TRBJ2-7	.	.	TRBV13	CASSAGFRYEQYF	TGTGCCAGCAGCGCAGGGTTCCGGTACGAGCAGTACTTC
TRBJ1-1	.	.	TRBV2	CASSEDSTSYEAFF	TGTGCCAGCAGTGAAGATTCGACTTCATATGAAGCTTTCTTT
TRBJ2-7	few	TRBD2	TRBV12-3/TRBV12-4	CATKSGRVYEQYF	TGTGCCACCAAGAGCGGGAGAGTGTACGAGCAGTACTTC
TRBJ2-7	.	TRBD2	TRBV7-9	CASSPRSGTAPYEQYF	TGTGCCAGCAGCCCCCGAAGCGGGACGGCCCCCTACGAGCAGTACTTC
TRBJ2-3	.	TRBD2	TRBV11-1	CASSLDGSGRSDTQYF	TGTGCCAGCAGCTTGGACGGTAGCGGGAGGTCAGATACGCAGTATTTT
TRBJ2-5	.	TRBD2	TRBV4-2	CASSQESLAGGPVETQYF	TGTGCCAGCAGCCAAGAATCTCTAGCGGGAGGGCCCGTAGAGACCCAGTACTTC
TRBJ1-5	few	.	TRBV30	CAWSVDSGMNQPQHF	TGTGCCTGGAGTGTAGATTCAGGAATGAATCAGCCCCAGCATTTT
TRBJ2-7	.	TRBD2	TRBV27	CASSLGTSGRGEQYF	TGTGCCAGCAGTTTAGGGACTAGCGGGAGAGGCGAGCAGTACTTC
TRBJ2-1	.	TRBD1	TRBV5-4	CASRYGTESYNEQFF	TGTGCCAGCAGGTACGGGACAGAATCCTACAATGAGCAGTTCTTC
TRBJ2-1	.	.	TRBV6-2/TRBV6-3	CASSYSGTYNEQFF	TGTGCCAGCAGTTATAGCGGAACCTACAATGAGCAGTTCTTC
TRBJ2-2	.	.	TRBV30	CALPRGNTGELFF	TGTGCCTTGCCCCGGGGGAACACCGGGGAGCTGTTTTTT
TRBJ1-2	.	.	TRBV12-5	CASGLVLGTIPDFGRIDYGYTF	TGTGCTAGTGGTTTGGTACTCGGCACTATCCCAGATTTCGGAAGAATTGACTATGGCTACACCTTC
TRBJ2-1	.	TRBD2	TRBV7-2	CATHRTSGRVNEQFF	TGTGCCACCCACAGGACTAGCGGGAGGGTCAATGAGCAGTTCTTC
TRBJ2-5	.	TRBD2	TRBV6-6	CASSPFPSGSGQETQYF	TGTGCCAGCAGTCCCTTTCCTAGCGGGAGTGGGCAAGAGACCCAGTACTTC
TRBJ2-2	.	.	TRBV21-1	CASRREGTPNTGELFF	TGTGCCAGCCGCAGGGAAGGGACTCCGAACACCGGGGAGCTGTTTTTT
TRBJ2-7	.	TRBD2	TRBV30	CAWSGGLALYEQYF	TGTGCCTGGAGTGGGGGACTAGCTCTCTACGAGCAGTACTTC
TRBJ1-6	.	.	TRBV4-3	CASSLLPGNSPLHF	TGCGCCAGCAGCCTACTCCCAGGGAATTCACCCCTCCACTTT
TRBJ1-1	.	.	TRBV4-3	CASSQDSALETEAFF	TGCGCCAGCAGCCAAGATTCGGCCCTGGAGACTGAAGCTTTCTTT
TRBJ2-3	.	TRBD2	TRBV24-1	CATSGRGSGSTDTQYF	TGTGCCACCAGTGGCCGCGGTAGCGGGAGCACAGATACGCAGTATTTT
TRBJ2-1	.	.	TRBV7-3	CASSLNSAGYNEQFF	TGTGCCAGCAGCTTAAACAGCGCGGGCTACAATGAGCAGTTCTTC
TRBJ1-6	.	.	TRBV19	CASSIEFSYNSPLHF	TGTGCCAGTAGTATTGAGTTCTCCTATAATTCACCCCTCCACTTT
TRBJ1-1	.	.	TRBV6-5	CASSYAPPGNTEAFF	TGTGCCAGCAGTTACGCCCCTCCAGGGAACACTGAAGCTTTCTTT
TRBJ1-4	.	.	TRBV2	CASIAQGEEKLFF	TGTGCCAGCATCGCACAGGGCGAGGAAAAACTGTTTTTT
TRBJ2-7	.	TRBD2	TRBV25-1	CASSDLEGGAYEQYF	TGTGCCAGCAGTGATCTAGAGGGAGGGGCCTACGAGCAGTACTTC
TRBJ2-7	few	.	TRBV7-9	CASSLVGQGWDEQYF	TGTGCCAGCAGCTTAGTGGGCCAGGGCTGGGACGAGCAGTACTTC
TRBJ1-5	.	.	TRBV2	CASSVTGRNQPQHF	TGTGCCAGCAGTGTCACAGGCCGCAATCAGCCCCAGCATTTT
TRBJ2-5	.	TRBD1	TRBV5-1	CASSSPDRGQETQYF	TGCGCCAGCAGCTCCCCGGACAGGGGGCAAGAGACCCAGTACTTC
TRBJ2-1	.	TRBD1	TRBV7-9	CASSLRQGSYNEQFF	TGTGCCAGCAGCTTAAGACAGGGGAGCTACAATGAGCAGTTCTTC
TRBJ2-6	.	.	TRBV6-5	CASCRVGAGANVLTF	TGTGCCAGCTGCAGGGTTGGTGCTGGGGCCAACGTCCTGACTTTC
TRBJ2-1	.	.	TRBV9	CASSGDMSGSYNEQFF	TGTGCCAGCAGCGGCGACATGTCCGGCTCCTACAATGAGCAGTTCTTC
TRBJ1-6	.	.	TRBV9	CASSAGRGPYSPLHF	TGTGCCAGCAGCGCGGGGAGAGGGCCCTATTCACCCCTCCACTTT
TRBJ2-7	few	TRBD2	TRBV7-3	CASSFSSGSYEQYF	TGTGCCAGCAGCTTTAGTAGCGGGAGCTACGAGCAGTACTTC
TRBJ1-1	.	TRBD1	TRBV29-1	CSVEDKTPLRGAFF	TGCAGCGTTGAAGATAAGACACCCCTCAGGGGGGCTTTCTTT
TRBJ2-1	.	.	TRBV4-1	CASSQEKVGAFSYNEQFF	TGCGCCAGCAGCCAAGAAAAAGTGGGGGCCTTCTCCTACAATGAGCAGTTCTTC
TRBJ1-1	.	.	TRBV29-1	CSAHDLLGTEAFF	TGCAGCGCCCATGATCTACTTGGCACTGAAGCTTTCTTT
TRBJ2-5	.	.	TRBV10-3	CAISESLAEETQYF	TGTGCCATCAGTGAGTCGTTGGCGGAAGAGACCCAGTACTTC
TRBJ1-2	.	.	TRBV5-1	CASSQDFPGREGYTF	TGCGCCAGCAGCCAGGACTTCCCAGGAAGGGAAGGCTACACCTTC
TRBJ2-7	few	TRBD1	TRBV11-2	CASSMTGGVYEQYF	TGTGCCAGCAGCATGACAGGGGGGGTCTACGAGCAGTACTTC
TRBJ2-1	.	.	TRBV4-2	CASSQADSSSYNEQFF	TGTGCCAGCAGCCAAGCAGACTCTAGCTCCTACAATGAGCAGTTCTTC